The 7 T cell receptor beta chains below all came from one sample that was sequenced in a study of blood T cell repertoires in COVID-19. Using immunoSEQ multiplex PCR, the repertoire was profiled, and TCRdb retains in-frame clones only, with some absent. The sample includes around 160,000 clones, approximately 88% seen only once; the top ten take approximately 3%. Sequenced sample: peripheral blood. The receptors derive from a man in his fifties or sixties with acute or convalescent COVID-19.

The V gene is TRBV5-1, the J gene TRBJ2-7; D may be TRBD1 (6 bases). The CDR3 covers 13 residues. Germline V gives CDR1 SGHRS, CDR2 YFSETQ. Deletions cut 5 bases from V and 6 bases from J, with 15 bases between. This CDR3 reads CASSPGVSREQYF. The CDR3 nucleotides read TGCGCCAGCAGTCCAGGGGTATCTCGCGAGCAGTACTTC.

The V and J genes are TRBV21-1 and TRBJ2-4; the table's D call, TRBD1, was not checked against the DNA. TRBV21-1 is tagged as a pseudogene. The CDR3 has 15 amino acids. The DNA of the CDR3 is TGTGCCAGACAGCGTGGGGACATGGCCAAAAACATTCAGTACTTC. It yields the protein CARQRGDMAKNIQYF.

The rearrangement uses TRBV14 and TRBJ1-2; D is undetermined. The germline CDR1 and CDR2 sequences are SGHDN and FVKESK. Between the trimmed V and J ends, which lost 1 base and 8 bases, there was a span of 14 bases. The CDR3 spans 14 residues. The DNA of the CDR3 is TGTGCCAGCAGCCAAGGTGGAGGAATTGGCGGCTACACCTTC. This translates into CASSQGGGIGGYTF.

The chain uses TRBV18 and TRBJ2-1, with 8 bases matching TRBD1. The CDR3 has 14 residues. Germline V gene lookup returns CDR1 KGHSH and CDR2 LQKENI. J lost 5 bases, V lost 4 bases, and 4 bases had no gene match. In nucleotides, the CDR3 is TGTGCCAGCTCACGAACACAGGGGGACAATGAGCAGTTCTTC. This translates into CASSRTQGDNEQFF.

CDR3 bases: TGTGCCAGCAGCATGGACAGGGGCTCCTACAATGAGCAGTTCTTC. Residues: CASSMDRGSYNEQFF. This chain joins TRBV11-3 and TRBJ2-1, with 9 positions matching TRBD1. The CDR3 is 15 residues long. J lost 0 bases, V lost 5 bases, and 2 bases had no gene match. Germline CDR1 reads SGHNT; CDR2 reads YENEEA.

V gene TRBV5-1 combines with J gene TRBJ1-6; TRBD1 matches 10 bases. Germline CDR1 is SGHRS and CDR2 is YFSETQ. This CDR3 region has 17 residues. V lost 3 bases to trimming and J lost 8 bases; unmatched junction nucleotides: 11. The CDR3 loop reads CASSSMWGQGSHSPLHF. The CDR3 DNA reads TGCGCCAGCAGCTCGATGTGGGGACAGGGGTCACATTCACCCCTCCACTTT.

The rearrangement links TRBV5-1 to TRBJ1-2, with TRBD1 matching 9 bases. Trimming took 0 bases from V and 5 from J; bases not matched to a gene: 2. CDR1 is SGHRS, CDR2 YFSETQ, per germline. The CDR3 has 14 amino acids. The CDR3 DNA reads TGCGCCAGCAGCTTGGGGACAGGGGTGTATGGCTACACCTTC. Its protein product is CASSLGTGVYGYTF.